The 30 T cell receptor beta chains presented below share a single source sample, sequenced in a study of cytotoxic CD8 clonotypes in ibrutinib-treated CLL. The data were produced by immunoSEQ multiplex PCR, yet TCRdb's version contains in-frame clones alone and is incomplete. The table has 50,000 to 70,000 clones, nearly 55% seen once. Source: PBMCs, taken at disease progression, from a patient treated with ibrutinib. These receptors originate from a human donor with chronic lymphocytic leukemia.

This sequence joins TRBV5-5 and TRBJ1-5; maybe TRBD1 (5 bases). Germline values: CDR1 SGHKS, CDR2 YYEKEE (reference sequence). V lost 5 bases and J 4 bases, leaving 16 bases between the germline ends. This CDR3 region has 15 residues. The chain's CDR3 is CASRGDVAGNQPQHF. The CDR3 DNA reads as TGTGCCAGCAGAGGGGACGTGGCTGGAAATCAGCCCCAGCATTTT.

The chain links TRBV10-3 to TRBJ2-7, with D possibly TRBD2 on 6 matching bases. CDR1 and CDR2 from the germline V gene are ENHRY and SYGVKD. CDR3 size: 12 residues. The germline V and J ends were trimmed by 7 bases and 7 bases, with 14 bases remaining between them. CDR3 bases: TGTGCCATCATGGGACTGAGGGCGGAGCAGTACTTC. This sequence encodes CAIMGLRAEQYF.

This chain links TRBV13 with TRBJ1-4; 7 bases are a match to TRBD1. CDR3 length equals 17 residues. Germline V gives CDR1 PRHDT, CDR2 FYEKMQ (reference sequence). The trim removed 0 bases at V and 9 bases at J, leaving 13 bases unmatched. DNA for the CDR3: TGTGCCAGCAGCTTAGGCGGATCCGGGACAGTGGTGAAAAAACTGTTTTTT. Residues: CASSLGGSGTVVKKLFF.

The chain employs TRBV30 and TRBJ2-5; TRBD2 agrees at 10 bases. Germline V gives CDR1 GTSNPN, CDR2 SVGIG (reference sequence). J lost 5 bases, V lost 7 bases, and 7 bases had no gene match. The CDR3 length is 13 residues. The CDR3: CAFLAGDGETQYF. CDR3 DNA: TGTGCCTTTCTAGCGGGAGATGGTGAGACCCAGTACTTC.

The chain carries TRBV30 and TRBJ1-2; maybe TRBD1 (5 bases). Trimming removed 0 bases at V and 0 bases at J, with 5 bases between. This CDR3 has 13 amino acids. The germline CDR1 and CDR2 sequences are GTSNPN and SVGIG (reference sequence). CDR3 amino acids: CAWSVGPNYGYTF. For the CDR3, the DNA is TGTGCCTGGAGTGTGGGGCCTAACTATGGCTACACCTTC.

The chain couples TRBV5-6 to TRBJ1-2; D call uncertain. V gave up 0 bases and J gave up 4 bases, with 13 bases separating them. Per the germline V gene, CDR1 is SGHDT and CDR2 is YYEEEE. The CDR3 spans 15 residues. The CDR3 sequence is CASSLAWQTRYGYTF. Written as DNA, the CDR3 is TGTGCCAGCAGCTTGGCCTGGCAGACCCGCTATGGCTACACCTTC.

The chain has TRBV6-5 and TRBJ1-2; 7 bases are shared with TRBD1. The junction had 6 bases not matched to a gene; V was cut back by 5 bases and J by 0 bases. CDR1 is MNHEY and CDR2 is SVGAGI in the germline V gene. This CDR3 has 15 amino acids. The CDR3 DNA is TGTGCCAGCAGTCAGTACAGGGGAGCTAACTATGGCTACACCTTC. It specifies CASSQYRGANYGYTF.

This clone was found a few times. V is TRBV18 and J is TRBJ2-1; 11 bases match TRBD1. The CDR3 runs 12 residues. J gave up 16 bases and V 6 bases, and 8 bases lay outside the gene matches. Germline assignment: CDR1 KGHSH and CDR2 LQKENI. CDR3 amino acids: CASSPGQGAEFF. The CDR3 nucleotides are TGTGCCAGCTCTCCTGGACAGGGGGCAGAATTCTTC.

This clone was observed a few times. The chain joins TRBV6-6 to TRBJ1-5; the D is unclear. Germline assignment: CDR1 MNHNY and CDR2 SVGAGI (reference sequence). The CDR3 consists of 15 residues. Deletions cut 0 bases from V and 5 bases from J, with 11 bases between. In nucleotides, the CDR3 is TGTGCCAGCAGTTACTCGAGGCGGCATTATCAGCCCCAGCATTTT. This encodes CASSYSRRHYQPQHF.

This rearrangement joins TRBV11-2 to TRBJ2-3; 12 nucleotides align to TRBD2. This CDR3 spans 16 amino acids. The trim removed 3 bases at V and 4 bases at J, leaving 5 bases unmatched. Germline CDR1 SGHAT, CDR2 FQNNGV. This CDR3 is CASSFRTSGKADTQYF. CDR3 in DNA: TGTGCCAGCAGCTTTAGGACTAGCGGGAAAGCAGATACGCAGTATTTT.

V and J are TRBV15 and TRBJ1-3, with 9 bases aligning to TRBD1. CDR3 length: 17 amino acids. The J segment lost 0 bases and the V segment lost 1 base, leaving 4 bases of the junction unmatched. CDR1 and CDR2 from the germline V gene are LNHNV and YYDKDF (reference sequence). For the CDR3, the DNA is TGTGCCACCAGCAGAGCGGACAGGGGATTCTCTGGAAACACCATATATTTT. This translates into CATSRADRGFSGNTIYF.

The rearrangement links TRBV6-5 to TRBJ2-7, with D possibly being TRBD1 (6 bases). V lost 6 bases to trimming and J lost 2 bases, with 17 bases between them. The CDR3 loop spans 15 amino acids. In germline, CDR1 is MNHEY, CDR2 SVGAGI. The CDR3 is CASSHPQDSPYEQYF. The CDR3 DNA reads TGTGCCAGCAGCCACCCTCAGGACAGCCCCTACGAGCAGTACTTC.

For this clone: The identical CDR3 is also encoded by other nucleotide sequences in the sample. J is TRBJ1-2 and V is TRBV28; D unresolved. CDR1 is MDHEN and CDR2 is SYDVKM in the germline V gene. The CDR3 consists of 12 residues. V was shortened by 3 bases and J by 5 bases, with 7 bases between the two germline ends. In DNA form, the CDR3 reads TGTGCCAGCAGTTTGCAAGGGTATGGCTACACCTTC. Translated, it gives CASSLQGYGYTF.

The CDR3 DNA follows: TGCGCCAGCAGCTTTATTCGGACAGGGGGCGACTACGAGCAGTACTTC. It is translated as CASSFIRTGGDYEQYF. V is TRBV5-1 and J is TRBJ2-7, with 11 bases aligning to TRBD1. CDR3 length: 16 amino acids. Per germline, CDR1 SGHRS and CDR2 YFSETQ. Trimming at V came to 2 bases and at J to 3 bases, leaving 7 bases not matched to a gene.

The rearrangement joins TRBV29-1 to TRBJ2-3, with 9 bases aligning to TRBD2. V lost 4 bases, J lost 5 bases, and 7 bases stayed unmatched. Germline CDR1 SQVTM, CDR2 ANQGSEA. The CDR3 length is 14 residues. The CDR3 DNA sequence: TGCAGCGTTGTGGCGGGAGGGTCGGTAGATACGCAGTATTTT. This encodes CSVVAGGSVDTQYF.

The chain recombines TRBV4-2 with TRBJ2-7, with 15 bases lining up with TRBD2. CDR3 length: 17 residues. Per germline, CDR1 LGHNA and CDR2 YNFKEQ. J was trimmed by 6 bases and V by 0 bases; bases with no gene match: 6. The DNA for the CDR3 is TGTGCCAGCAGCCAAGACCGGACTAGCGGGAGGGCCTTCGAGCAGTACTTC. Its protein is CASSQDRTSGRAFEQYF.

The chain joins TRBV19 to TRBJ2-1, with D hard to call. Germline lookup yields CDR1 LNHDA and CDR2 SQIVND (reference sequence). Between the trimmed V and J ends, which lost 5 bases and 8 bases, there was a span of 13 bases. There are 13 residues in the CDR3. The CDR3 loop reads CASSPTRFDEQFF. The CDR3 DNA follows: TGTGCCAGTAGTCCCACCCGTTTCGATGAGCAGTTCTTC.

The J gene is TRBJ2-7, the V gene TRBV19; no definite D call. The ends were cut back, 4 bases at V and 4 bases at J, with 11 bases in the middle. CDR1 LNHDA and CDR2 SQIVND come from the germline V gene (reference sequence). This CDR3 comprises 13 residues. The chain's CDR3 is CASSNLGTYEQYF. The DNA of the CDR3 is TGTGCCAGTAGTAATCTGGGAACGTACGAGCAGTACTTC.

This clone was detected a few times. The chain is built from TRBV4-2 and TRBJ1-2; 7 bases map to TRBD1. J gave up 2 bases and V 1 base, and 4 bases lay outside the gene matches. Germline CDR1 is LGHNA and CDR2 is YNFKEQ. This CDR3 has 15 amino acids. The DNA of the CDR3 is TGTGCCAGCAGCCAAGCCGCGGGACAGAACTATGGCTACACCTTC. Its protein is CASSQAAGQNYGYTF.

J is TRBJ1-2 and V is TRBV27; a possible D gene is TRBD1 (6 bases). The germline V and J ends were trimmed by 2 bases and 4 bases, with 11 bases remaining between them. The CDR3 runs 14 residues. Germline assignment: CDR1 MNHEY and CDR2 SMNVEV (reference sequence). The CDR3 nucleotides read TGTGCCAGCAGTTTAAGGGGGGCTAGCTATGGCTACACCTTC. Translated, it gives CASSLRGASYGYTF.

The V call is TRBV5-1, the J call TRBJ2-6, with D possibly matching TRBD2 (6 bases). The V end lost 2 bases, the J end lost 0 bases, and 12 bases lay between the germline ends. The CDR3 runs to 17 residues. CDR1 and CDR2 from the germline V gene are SGHRS and YFSETQ. The CDR3 spells CASSFYSGSSGANVLTF. In DNA form, the CDR3 reads TGCGCCAGCAGCTTTTACTCCGGGAGCTCTGGGGCCAACGTCCTGACTTTC.

V usage is TRBV5-1 and J usage is TRBJ1-2; 7 bases agree with TRBD1. The CDR3 has 13 residues. V shed 3 bases and J 6 bases; nucleotides not matched to a gene: 5. The germline V gene encodes CDR1 SGHRS and CDR2 YFSETQ. This CDR3 reads CASSSSGTDGYTF. CDR3 bases: TGCGCCAGCAGCTCATCCGGGACAGATGGCTACACCTTC. The whole variable domain, filled in from reference TRBV5-1 and TRBJ1-2, reads KAGVTQTPRYLIKTRGQQVTLSCSPISGHRSVSWYQQTPGQGLQFLFEYFSETQRNKGNFPGRFSGRQFSNSRSEMNVSTLELGDSALYLCASSSSGTDGYTFGSGTRLTVV.

This clone was observed a few times. J is TRBJ1-5 and V is TRBV19; TRBD1 matches 8 bases. Germline CDR1 is LNHDA and CDR2 is SQIVND (reference sequence). V shed 6 bases, J shed 6 bases, and the junction held 13 bases outside the gene matches. The CDR3 totals 16 residues. The CDR3 spells CASRPRGQGALQPQHF. For the CDR3, the DNA is TGTGCCAGTAGGCCAAGGGGTCAGGGGGCACTTCAGCCCCAGCATTTT.

This clone was seen only a few times. The rearrangement joins TRBV7-2 to TRBJ1-2; 8 bases agree with TRBD1. Trimming cost V 4 bases and J 8 bases; bases outside gene matches: 6. This CDR3 has 13 amino acids. The germline gives CDR1 SGHTA, CDR2 FQGNSA. The CDR3 region is CASSSDRVDGYTF. DNA of the CDR3: TGTGCCAGCAGCTCGGACAGGGTAGACGGCTACACCTTC.

The V call is TRBV9, the J call TRBJ2-6, with D hard to call. The germline CDR1 and CDR2 sequences are SGDLS and YYNGEE. CDR3 length: 16 amino acids. The V and J ends lost 0 bases and 0 bases respectively, with 7 bases between them. CDR3 loop: CASSVVRSSGANVLTF. CDR3 nucleotides: TGTGCCAGCAGCGTAGTTCGGAGCTCTGGGGCCAACGTCCTGACTTTC.

This clone is deemed medium-sized. V and J are TRBV5-1 and TRBJ1-2; 7 nucleotides align to TRBD1. The CDR3 has 17 residues. Germline CDR1 is SGHRS and CDR2 is YFSETQ. Trimming at V came to 2 bases and at J to 0 bases, leaving 10 bases not matched to a gene. The CDR3 reads CASSFRGQQLANYGYTF. CDR3 coding DNA: TGCGCCAGCAGCTTCAGGGGACAGCAACTAGCTAACTATGGCTACACCTTC.

The chain employs TRBV2 and TRBJ2-5, with 9 nucleotides matching TRBD1. This CDR3 has 14 amino acids. The germline V gene encodes CDR1 SNHLY and CDR2 FYNNEI. V shed 6 bases and J 7 bases; nucleotides not matched to a gene: 9. The chain's CDR3 is CASRGQGPGRTQYF. CDR3 nucleotide sequence: TGTGCCAGCAGGGGACAGGGTCCAGGTAGGACCCAGTACTTC.

The genes are TRBV7-2 and TRBJ1-5, with a possible D match to TRBD1 (5 bases). Germline assignment: CDR1 SGHTA and CDR2 FQGNSA. This CDR3 has 15 amino acids. The V end lost 5 bases, the J end lost 2 bases, and 13 bases lay between the germline ends. Here the CDR3 reads CASSDQGFGNQPQHF. The CDR3 region has the DNA TGTGCCAGCAGCGATCAGGGCTTTGGCAATCAGCCCCAGCATTTT.

There are a few counts of this clone. The J gene is TRBJ2-7, the V gene TRBV5-4; 12 positions match TRBD1. CDR3 length: 16 residues. Germline V lookup: CDR1 SGHNT, CDR2 YYREEE (reference sequence). Germline trimming cut 3 bases from V and 4 bases from J; bases unmatched to any gene: 8. The CDR3 nucleotides read TGTGCCAGCAGCTCACCTCCGGGACAGGGGGCGTACGAGCAGTACTTC. This codes for CASSSPPGQGAYEQYF.

The rearrangement links TRBV11-2 to TRBJ2-7; D perhaps matches TRBD2 (5 bases). Germline loops: CDR1 SGHAT, CDR2 FQNNGV. The V gene lost 5 bases and the J gene lost 1 base, with 12 bases spanning the gap. The CDR3 extends over 14 amino acids. The CDR3 DNA follows: TGTGCCAGCAGCCGACTAATAGGGTCCTACGAGCAGTACTTC. This gives the protein CASSRLIGSYEQYF.